The rows below give T cell receptor beta chains drawn from one sample of a study of blood T cells in healthy people across ages. TCRdb analysed the 5' RACE reads with MiXCR anew, one entry per CDR3 protein. Among 1,500,000 or so distinct CDR3 sequences listed, roughly 43% were seen once. Material for sequencing was blood. The receptors were gathered from a young woman in good health. Each CDR3 is given with its conserved first and last residue. D genes are given only for firm matches. Clone size is shown for a subset of rows, as once, few, many or a class of expanded clone.

cdr3_nt: TGTGCCAGCAGTCGTATTCCGGGCAATGAGCAGTTCTTC
cdr3_aa: CASSRIPGNEQFF
j_call: TRBJ2-1
v_call: TRBV2
clone_size: -
d_call: -

cdr3_nt: TGCAGCGTTGTGGTAGGGCGGGGTTATGGCTACACCTTC
cdr3_aa: CSVVVGRGYGYTF
j_call: TRBJ1-2
v_call: TRBV29-1
clone_size: -
d_call: -

cdr3_nt: TGCAGTGCTAGGGGGTGGGCTAGCGGATACGAGCAGTACTTC
cdr3_aa: CSARGWASGYEQYF
j_call: TRBJ2-7
v_call: TRBV20-1
clone_size: -
d_call: TRBD2

cdr3_nt: TGTGCCAGCAGCTTAGCCGGGGGGCCCCCCGAGCAGTACTTC
cdr3_aa: CASSLAGGPPEQYF
j_call: TRBJ2-7
v_call: TRBV7-9
clone_size: few
d_call: -

cdr3_nt: TGCGCCAGCAGGACAGGGGTGAATCAGCCCCAGCATTTT
cdr3_aa: CASRTGVNQPQHF
j_call: TRBJ1-5
v_call: TRBV5-1
clone_size: -
d_call: TRBD1

cdr3_nt: TGTGCCACCAGTTGGTACCCACTTCGCACAGATACGCAGTATTTT
cdr3_aa: CATSWYPLRTDTQYF
j_call: TRBJ2-3
v_call: TRBV24-1
clone_size: -
d_call: -

cdr3_nt: TGTGCCAGCAGTTTACGAAGCGAGCCCCTCCACTTT
cdr3_aa: CASSLRSEPLHF
j_call: TRBJ1-6
v_call: TRBV27
clone_size: -
d_call: -

cdr3_nt: TGTGCCATCAGTGAAGGGCCTGGGACTGAAGCTTTCTTT
cdr3_aa: CAISEGPGTEAFF
j_call: TRBJ1-1
v_call: TRBV10-3
clone_size: once
d_call: -

cdr3_nt: TGTGCCAGCAGCCAAGATCTAGGTTACACCCAGCCCCAGCATTTT
cdr3_aa: CASSQDLGYTQPQHF
j_call: TRBJ1-5
v_call: TRBV3-1
clone_size: -
d_call: -

cdr3_nt: TGTGCCTGGAGTGGGGCGTCTACAGAGACCCAGTACTTC
cdr3_aa: CAWSGASTETQYF
j_call: TRBJ2-5
v_call: TRBV30
clone_size: few
d_call: -

cdr3_nt: TGTGCCAGCAGTTTCACAGGGTATCTCGGGGGCTACACCTTC
cdr3_aa: CASSFTGYLGGYTF
j_call: TRBJ1-2
v_call: TRBV27
clone_size: -
d_call: -

cdr3_nt: TGCGCCAGCAGCCAAGACCCCGGGGGACAGGGATATGAAAAACTGTTTTTT
cdr3_aa: CASSQDPGGQGYEKLFF
j_call: TRBJ1-4
v_call: TRBV4-3
clone_size: once
d_call: TRBD1

cdr3_nt: TGCGCCAGCAGCCAAGGATCGGGACTAGCTTCCTACAATGAGCAGTTCTTC
cdr3_aa: CASSQGSGLASYNEQFF
j_call: TRBJ2-1
v_call: TRBV4-3
clone_size: few
d_call: TRBD2

cdr3_nt: TGCAGCGTTGAAGATAGGGTGTCTGCTGAGCAGTTCTTC
cdr3_aa: CSVEDRVSAEQFF
j_call: TRBJ2-1
v_call: TRBV29-1
clone_size: -
d_call: -

cdr3_nt: TGTGCCAGCAGCCCGCTACAGGGGACGAACAATGAGCAGTTCTTC
cdr3_aa: CASSPLQGTNNEQFF
j_call: TRBJ2-1
v_call: TRBV21-1
clone_size: -
d_call: -

cdr3_nt: TGTGCCAGCAGTGAGATGTCAGGGAACACTGAAGCTTTCTTT
cdr3_aa: CASSEMSGNTEAFF
j_call: TRBJ1-1
v_call: TRBV2
clone_size: -
d_call: -

cdr3_nt: TGCGCCAGCAGCACAGGACAGGGGACTGAAGCTTTCTTT
cdr3_aa: CASSTGQGTEAFF
j_call: TRBJ1-1
v_call: TRBV5-1
clone_size: few
d_call: TRBD1

cdr3_nt: TGCGCCAGCAGCCTGGGTGGGTCCGCCGCTACTAACTATGGCTACACCTTC
cdr3_aa: CASSLGGSAATNYGYTF
j_call: TRBJ1-2
v_call: TRBV5-1
clone_size: -
d_call: -

cdr3_nt: TGTGCCAGCAGCTTAATACTAGCGGGGTACAATGAGCAGTACTTC
cdr3_aa: CASSLILAGYNEQYF
j_call: TRBJ2-7
v_call: TRBV11-2
clone_size: few
d_call: TRBD2

cdr3_nt: TGTGCCAGCGGGACAGGGTCGTCCTACGAGCAGTACTTC
cdr3_aa: CASGTGSSYEQYF
j_call: TRBJ2-7
v_call: TRBV6-1
clone_size: few
d_call: TRBD1

cdr3_nt: TGTGCCAGCAGTAACGGCAGGGGACCTGGCTACACCTTC
cdr3_aa: CASSNGRGPGYTF
j_call: TRBJ1-2
v_call: TRBV6-5
clone_size: -
d_call: -

cdr3_nt: TGTGCCAGCAGTCCGCGAACAGGAAATTCACCCCTCCACTTT
cdr3_aa: CASSPRTGNSPLHF
j_call: TRBJ1-6
v_call: TRBV12-3/TRBV12-4
clone_size: few
d_call: -

cdr3_nt: TGCGCCAGCAGTGATCCGGGGTCGGGGCCAGATACGCAGTATTTT
cdr3_aa: CASSDPGSGPDTQYF
j_call: TRBJ2-3
v_call: TRBV10-1
clone_size: few
d_call: -

cdr3_nt: TGCAGTGCTAGCAGCGGGGGTCTGAACACTGAAGCTTTCTTT
cdr3_aa: CSASSGGLNTEAFF
j_call: TRBJ1-1
v_call: TRBV20-1
clone_size: -
d_call: -